This TCR beta chain was recovered during a study of blood T cell repertoires in COVID-19. In the study overall: PBMCs, B-cell-depleted T cells, or T cells were the source of the cDNA or gDNA that made up the material.

CDR3 length: 16 amino acids. Germline lookup yields CDR1 SEHNR and CDR2 FQNEAQ (reference sequence). V lost 1 base and J lost 1, with 11 bases in between. Original processing methods: It was from reference gene primer amplification that nucleated cell counts were estimated. Assay: immunoSEQ multiplex PCR; the TCRdb copy retains only in-frame clones and omits some. Clone size and V and J calls were adopted from that table, with D and trimming inferred from the DNA. The sample includes about 83,000 clones, approximately 86% of them seen just once. The sequencing sample was made of peripheral blood. The genes are TRBV7-9 and TRBJ2-1; D unclear. The TCR comes from a man aged 80 or over with active or convalescent COVID-19. This CDR3 reads CASSLEQTPSYNEQFF. The CDR3 bases are TGTGCCAGCAGCTTAGAACAGACCCCATCCTACAATGAGCAGTTCTTC.